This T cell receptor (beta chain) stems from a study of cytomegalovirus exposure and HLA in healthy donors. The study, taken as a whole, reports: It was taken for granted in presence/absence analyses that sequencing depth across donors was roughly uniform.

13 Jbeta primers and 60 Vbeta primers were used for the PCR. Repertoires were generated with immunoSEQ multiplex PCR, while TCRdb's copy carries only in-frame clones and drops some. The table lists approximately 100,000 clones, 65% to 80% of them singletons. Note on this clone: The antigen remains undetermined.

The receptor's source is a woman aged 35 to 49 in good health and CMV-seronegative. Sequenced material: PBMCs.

CDR3 sequence reads: CASSLTWSDEKLFF. DNA for the CDR3: TGTGCCAGCAGCTTAACCTGGTCGGATGAAAAACTGTTTTTT. The chain joins TRBV11-2 to TRBJ1-4; no clear D. The CDR3 consists of 14 residues. V was cut by 2 bases and J by 6 bases, with 10 bases left in between. The germline V gene encodes CDR1 SGHAT and CDR2 FQNNGV.